Listed here is a single TCR beta chain. The antigen remains unidentified. The sample originates from a study of cytomegalovirus exposure and HLA in healthy donors. Study-level findings and limits: In a later analysis, fewer than 20,000 TCR beta sequences were associated with HLA alleles at 0.05 false discovery rate. The authors later found HLA-associated TCR beta chains more clonally expanded than equally common others. Later on, a genetic analysis was performed. It linked a missense variant in DCLRE1C with V- and J-gene trimming of TCR beta.

The study ran its PCR with 60 Vbeta and 13 Jbeta primers. Sequencing used immunoSEQ multiplex PCR; TCRdb keeps in-frame clones, though not all of them. The sample lists around 100,000 clones; roughly 83% were seen once. Unrecorded immune exposures were likely, despite nominal health at sampling. V shed 4 bases and J 8 bases; nucleotides not matched to a gene: 10. CDR1 and CDR2 (germline): SGHRS, YFSETQ. The CDR3 runs to 14 residues. This chain connects TRBV5-1 to TRBJ1-1, with 8 nucleotides matching TRBD1. The receptor's source is a middle-aged man in good health and CMV-seronegative. The source material was PBMCs. CDR3 bases: TGCGCCAGCAGCCTAGTGACAGGGGAGGGAGAAGCTTTCTTT. Amino acids: CASSLVTGEGEAFF.